This entry lists 20 T cell receptor beta chains sequenced from one sample in a study of T-cell memory formation after mild COVID-19 (dated by TCRdb to the early 2020s). Library preparation employed 5' RACE. The sequencer was an Illumina NovaSeq 6000. TCRdb reanalyzed the raw reads on its own, using fastp at Q25 for trimming and MiXCR for clone calling, and kept in-frame beta chains. Each entry merges the rows of one CDR3 protein and shows their most common DNA and genes. For this sample the table gives 35,000 to 45,000 distinct CDR3 sequences, of which 7.3% were detected only once. The ten top clones hold approximately 1.5% of the sample. The sequenced sample was PBMCs or a T cell subset sorted from them (not recorded which). Every receptor here comes from a man aged 18 to 30 who had mild COVID-19 (a few samples of this study predate the infection). The sample titles of this study are shuffled in the database, so cell type and time point are left out; the donor was told from shared clones.

J is TRBJ1-1 and V is TRBV5-1; no clear D gene. The CDR3 runs 16 residues. Germline CDR1 reads SGHRS; CDR2 reads YFSETQ. V was trimmed by 0 bases and J by 0 bases, leaving 12 bases between them. The CDR3 sequence: CASSLVGESMNTEAFF. Written as DNA, the CDR3 is TGCGCCAGCAGCTTGGTTGGAGAATCAATGAACACTGAAGCTTTCTTT. Filled out from reference TRBV5-1 and TRBJ1-1, the complete variable domain reads KAGVTQTPRYLIKTRGQQVTLSCSPISGHRSVSWYQQTPGQGLQFLFEYFSETQRNKGNFPGRFSGRQFSNSRSEMNVSTLELGDSALYLCASSLVGESMNTEAFFGQGTRLTVV.

This clonotype has only a few counts. The chain couples TRBV6-1 to TRBJ1-5; maybe TRBD1 (6 bases). The ends were cut back, 6 bases at V and 0 bases at J, with 12 bases in the middle. CDR3 length: 15 residues. Germline CDR1 reads MNHNS; CDR2 reads SASEGT. CDR3 residues: CASRDGQNSNQPQHF. CDR3 nucleotides: TGTGCCAGCAGAGACGGACAGAATAGCAATCAGCCCCAGCATTTT.

The CDR3 DNA reads TGTGCCAGCAGCTATCAGGGAATATCCGGGGAGCTGTTTTTT. Protein: CASSYQGISGELFF. V is TRBV7-9 and J is TRBJ2-2, with D perhaps TRBD1 (5 bases). Germline loops: CDR1 SEHNR, CDR2 FQNEAQ (reference sequence). The CDR3 is 14 amino acids. V was cut by 4 bases and J by 6 bases, with 12 bases left in between.

The rearrangement uses TRBV28 and TRBJ2-7; 14 nucleotides line up with TRBD2. Germline CDR1 is MDHEN and CDR2 is SYDVKM. Trimming took 7 bases from V and 7 from J; bases not matched to a gene: 9. There are 15 residues in the CDR3. The CDR3 DNA reads TGTGCCAGCACCGGGACTAGCGGGGGCGTTTTTGAGCAGTACGTC. Translated: CASTGTSGGVFEQYV.

This clonotype was seen many times. The chain joins TRBV4-1 to TRBJ2-2, with TRBD2 identical over 8 bases. Per the germline V gene, CDR1 is MGHRA and CDR2 is YSYEKL. The V and J ends lost 1 base and 7 bases, in that order; junction bases with no gene match: 14. There are 18 residues in the CDR3. This CDR3 reads CASSQAFRGGRASGELFF. DNA of the CDR3: TGCGCCAGCAGCCAAGCCTTCCGGGGGGGCCGGGCAAGCGGGGAGCTGTTTTTT.

The V call is TRBV3-1, the J call TRBJ2-4; possibly TRBD1 or TRBD2 for D (6 bases each). The CDR3 spans 15 residues. Germline loops: CDR1 LGHDT, CDR2 YNNKEL (reference sequence). V lost 1 base and J 8 bases, leaving 15 bases between the germline ends. The CDR3 reads CASSQASSRGHIQYF. In DNA form, the CDR3 reads TGTGCCAGCAGCCAAGCTAGCAGCCGGGGGCACATTCAGTACTTC. Full variable domain (remainder filled in from reference TRBV3-1 and TRBJ2-4): DTAVSQTPKYLVTQMGNDKSIKCEQNLGHDTMYWYKQDSKKFLKIMFSYNNKELIINETVPNRFSPKSPDKAHLNLHINSLELGDSAVYFCASSQASSRGHIQYFGAGTRLSVL.

Only a few counts were recorded for this clonotype. The V and J genes are TRBV28 and TRBJ2-7; D possibly corresponds to TRBD1 (6 bases). V was shortened by 5 bases and J by 0 bases, with 14 bases between the two germline ends. Germline V gives CDR1 MDHEN, CDR2 SYDVKM. CDR3 length: 15 amino acids. CDR3 protein: CASSPGTSSSYEQYV. The CDR3 bases are TGTGCCAGCAGTCCCGGGACATCAAGCTCCTACGAGCAGTACGTC.

This clonotype has more than one count but fewer than ten. The gene calls are TRBV5-1 and TRBJ2-7, with 8 bases fitting TRBD1. V shed 4 bases, J shed 7 bases, and the junction held 7 bases outside the gene matches. Germline CDR1 and CDR2: SGHRS and YFSETQ. The CDR3 loop spans 13 amino acids. In nucleotides, the CDR3 is TGCGCCAGCAGCAGGCAGACAGGGGAAGAGCAGTACGTC. Its translation: CASSRQTGEEQYV.

This chain joins TRBV10-3 and TRBJ2-7; D perhaps matches TRBD1 (6 bases). The CDR3 extends over 15 amino acids. Germline V gene lookup returns CDR1 ENHRY and CDR2 SYGVKD. The V end lost 5 bases, the J end lost 2 bases, and 16 bases lay between the germline ends. Here the CDR3 reads CAISKQGAGAYEQYF. Written as DNA, the CDR3 is TGTGCCATCAGTAAACAGGGCGCCGGAGCCTACGAGCAGTACTTC.

In its sample, this clonotype was seen a few times. The V gene is TRBV7-2, the J gene TRBJ1-2; perhaps TRBD1 as D (5 bases). In germline, CDR1 is SGHTA, CDR2 FQGNSA. This CDR3 has 13 amino acids. Trimming stripped 4 bases from V and 6 bases from J, with 12 bases between. CDR3 loop: CASSSHQGNGYTF. The CDR3 DNA follows: TGTGCCAGCAGCTCACACCAGGGAAATGGCTACACCTTC.

This clonotype was seen a few times. This chain joins TRBV5-1 and TRBJ2-5, with 9 positions matching TRBD2. Per the germline V gene, CDR1 is SGHRS and CDR2 is YFSETQ. V shed 0 bases and J 2 bases; nucleotides not matched to a gene: 5. This CDR3 comprises 16 residues. The CDR3 loop is CASSLAVAGVQETQYF. The DNA for the CDR3 is TGCGCCAGCAGCTTGGCAGTAGCGGGGGTACAAGAGACCCAGTACTTC.

This rearrangement joins TRBV6-6 to TRBJ1-1; D is perhaps TRBD1 (5 bases). The germline CDR1 and CDR2 sequences are MNHNY and SVGAGI (reference sequence). The V end lost 6 bases, the J end lost 1 base, and 12 bases lay between the germline ends. The CDR3 loop spans 14 amino acids. This CDR3 is CASRGPGGNTEAFF. CDR3 DNA sequence: TGTGCCAGCAGGGGTCCTGGGGGGAACACTGAAGCTTTCTTT.

This clonotype was observed at least ten times. This chain connects TRBV5-1 to TRBJ2-3, with D uncertain. The germline gives CDR1 SGHRS, CDR2 YFSETQ. The CDR3 is made up of 15 amino acids. Trimming stripped 0 bases from V and 0 bases from J, with 8 bases between. CDR3 nucleotide sequence: TGCGCCAGCAGCTTGGGGGCAGTTAGCACAGATACGCAGTATTTT. Encoded protein: CASSLGAVSTDTQYF.

The chain recombines TRBV12-3 or TRBV12-4 with TRBJ2-1; 8 nucleotides match TRBD2. After removal of 7 bases from V and 0 bases from J, the junction contained 14 bases not matched to a gene. This CDR3 is 18 amino acids long. CDR3: CASMTSKRGLFSYNEQFF. DNA of the CDR3: TGTGCCAGCATGACGAGTAAGCGGGGGCTTTTCTCCTACAATGAGCAGTTCTTC.

This clonotype has a count of ten or more. This rearrangement joins TRBV10-3 to TRBJ2-5, with 9 bases identical to TRBD1. V trimming: 7 bases; J trimming: 1 base; junction bases outside the gene matches: 7. The germline gives CDR1 ENHRY, CDR2 SYGVKD. The CDR3 is made up of 15 amino acids. CDR3 sequence: CAIKGNRGLQETQYF. The CDR3 DNA sequence: TGTGCCATCAAGGGGAACAGGGGGCTCCAAGAGACCCAGTACTTC.

This clonotype was counted at least ten times. The chain couples TRBV11-2 to TRBJ2-5; 7 bases match TRBD1. V shed 5 bases and J 1 base; nucleotides not matched to a gene: 1. Looked up from germline, CDR1 is SGHAT and CDR2 is FQNNGV. CDR3 length equals 13 residues. CDR3 bases: TGTGCCAGCAGCCGGGACAGCCAAGAGACCCAGTACTTC. Its translation: CASSRDSQETQYF.

A few counts support this clonotype. The gene calls are TRBV3-1 and TRBJ2-7; 7 bases are shared with TRBD2. Germline CDR1 reads LGHDT; CDR2 reads YNNKEL (reference sequence). V lost 6 bases and J lost 6; bases outside the gene matches: 11. CDR3 size: 14 residues. Here the CDR3 DNA reads TGTGCCAGCAGACCACTAGCGAGTTCGGCCGAGCAGTACTTC. The encoded protein is CASRPLASSAEQYF.

The chain links TRBV5-1 to TRBJ2-7; D remains unclear. The V gene lost 3 bases and the J gene lost 5 bases, with 18 bases spanning the gap. Looked up from germline, CDR1 is SGHRS and CDR2 is YFSETQ. The CDR3 covers 15 residues. As DNA, the CDR3 is TGCGCCAGCAGCTATGTATCCGGGCCTGGGAACGAGCAGTACGTC. It codes for CASSYVSGPGNEQYV.

This clonotype came up a few times. The rearrangement links TRBV27 to TRBJ1-5; 8 bases match TRBD1. CDR1 and CDR2 (germline): MNHEY, SMNVEV (reference sequence). V lost 5 bases and J lost 6; bases outside the gene matches: 6. The CDR3 spans 14 residues. The CDR3 is CASSRQGQGQPQHF. The DNA for the CDR3 is TGTGCCAGCAGTCGCCAAGGACAGGGTCAGCCCCAGCATTTT.

Only a few counts were recorded for this clonotype. The V gene is TRBV7-2, the J gene TRBJ1-2; no reliable D call. V shed 5 bases and J shed 1 base, with 17 bases lying between them. This CDR3 has 16 amino acids. In germline, CDR1 is SGHTA, CDR2 FQGNSA. CDR3 DNA sequence: TGTGCCAGCAGCGGAACAACGCCAGGCGGTAACTATGGCTACACCTTC. As protein: CASSGTTPGGNYGYTF. Full variable domain (remainder filled in from reference TRBV7-2 and TRBJ1-2): GAGVSQSPSNKVTEKGKDVELRCDPISGHTALYWYRQSLGQGLEFLIYFQGNSAPDKSGLPSDRFSAERTGGSVSTLTIQRTQQEDSAVYLCASSGTTPGGNYGYTFGSGTRLTVV.